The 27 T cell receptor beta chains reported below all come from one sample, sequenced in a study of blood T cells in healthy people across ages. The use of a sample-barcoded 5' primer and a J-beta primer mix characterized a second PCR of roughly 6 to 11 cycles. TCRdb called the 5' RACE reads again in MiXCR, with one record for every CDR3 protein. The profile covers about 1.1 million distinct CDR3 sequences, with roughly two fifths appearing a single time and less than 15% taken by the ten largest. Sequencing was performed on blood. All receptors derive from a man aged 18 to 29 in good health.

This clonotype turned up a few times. CDR3 amino acids: CASRGQPKETQYF. CDR3 coding DNA: TGTGCCAGCAGAGGACAGCCTAAAGAGACCCAGTACTTC. The V call is TRBV6-6, the J call TRBJ2-5, with D perhaps TRBD1 (6 bases). The CDR3 is 13 residues long. Deletions cut 6 bases from V and 3 bases from J, with 11 bases between. In germline, CDR1 is MNHNY, CDR2 SVGAGI (reference sequence).

CDR3 residues: CASSLVPMGTLDYGYTF. DNA for the CDR3: TGTGCCAGCAGCTTAGTACCGATGGGGACATTAGACTATGGCTACACCTTC. The gene calls are TRBV11-3 and TRBJ1-2; TRBD1 is a possible D gene (6 bases). The CDR3 consists of 17 residues. The ends were cut back, 1 base at V and 3 bases at J, with 18 bases in the middle. The V gene's germline CDR1 is SGHNT and CDR2 YENEEA.

In DNA, the CDR3 is TGTGCCAGCAGTTTTGCGGGGTATAGGTCCTACGAGCAGTACTTC. This sequence encodes CASSFAGYRSYEQYF. This sequence joins TRBV12-3 or TRBV12-4 and TRBJ2-7; D is possibly TRBD2 (6 bases). This CDR3 has 15 amino acids. V dropped 3 bases and J dropped 1 base, with 13 bases sitting between them.

CDR3 loop: CAISDLVPNYGYTF. The CDR3 region has the DNA TGTGCCATCAGTGATCTAGTCCCTAACTATGGCTACACCTTC. J is TRBJ1-2 and V is TRBV10-3; D is unclear. The V gene's germline CDR1 is ENHRY and CDR2 SYGVKD. The CDR3 is made up of 14 amino acids. V shed 3 bases and J shed 0 bases, with 8 bases lying between them.

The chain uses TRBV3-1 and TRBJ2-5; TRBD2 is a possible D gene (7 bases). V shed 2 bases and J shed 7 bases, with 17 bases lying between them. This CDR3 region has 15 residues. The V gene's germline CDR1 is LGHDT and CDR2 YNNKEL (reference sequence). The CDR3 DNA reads TGTGCCAGCAGCCAAATGGCGGGGGCTTTCGGGACCCAGTACTTC. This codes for CASSQMAGAFGTQYF.

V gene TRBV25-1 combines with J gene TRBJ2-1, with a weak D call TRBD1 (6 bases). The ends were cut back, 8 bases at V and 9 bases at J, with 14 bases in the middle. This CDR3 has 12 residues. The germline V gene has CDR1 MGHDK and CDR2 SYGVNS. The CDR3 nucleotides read TGTGCCAGCTCCAGGGGCAAGGTTGAGCAGTTCTTC. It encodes CASSRGKVEQFF.

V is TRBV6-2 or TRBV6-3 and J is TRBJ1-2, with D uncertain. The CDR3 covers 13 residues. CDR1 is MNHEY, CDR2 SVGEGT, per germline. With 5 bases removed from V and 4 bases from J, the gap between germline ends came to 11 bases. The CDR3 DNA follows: TGTGCCAGCAGTGACCCGGCCAGCTATGGCTACACCTTC. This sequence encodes CASSDPASYGYTF.

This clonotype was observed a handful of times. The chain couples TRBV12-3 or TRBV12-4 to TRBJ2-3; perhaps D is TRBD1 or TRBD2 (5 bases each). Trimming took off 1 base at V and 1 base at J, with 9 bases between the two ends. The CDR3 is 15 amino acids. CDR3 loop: CASSLDGARTDTQYF. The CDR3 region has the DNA TGTGCCAGCAGTTTAGACGGGGCCCGCACAGATACGCAGTATTTT.

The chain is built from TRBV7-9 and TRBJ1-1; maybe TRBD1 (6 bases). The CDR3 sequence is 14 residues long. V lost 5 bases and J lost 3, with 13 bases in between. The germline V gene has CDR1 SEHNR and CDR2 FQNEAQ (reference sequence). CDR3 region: CASSPGARDTEAFF. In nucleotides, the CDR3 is TGTGCCAGCAGCCCAGGGGCGCGGGACACTGAAGCTTTCTTT.

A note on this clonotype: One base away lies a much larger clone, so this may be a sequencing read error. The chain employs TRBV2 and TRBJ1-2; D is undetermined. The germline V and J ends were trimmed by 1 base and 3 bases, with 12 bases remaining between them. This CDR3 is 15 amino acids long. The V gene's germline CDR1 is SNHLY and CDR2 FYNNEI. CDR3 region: CASSEERRQYYGYTF. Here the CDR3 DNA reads TGTGCCAGCAGTGAAGAGAGAAGGCAGTACTATGGCTACACCTTC.

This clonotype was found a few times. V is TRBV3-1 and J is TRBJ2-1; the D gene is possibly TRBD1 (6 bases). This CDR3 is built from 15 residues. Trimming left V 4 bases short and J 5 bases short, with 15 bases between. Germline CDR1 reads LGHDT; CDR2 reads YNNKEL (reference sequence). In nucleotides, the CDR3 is TGTGCCAGCAGCCCACTACAGGGTGGTGACAATGAGCAGTTCTTC. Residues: CASSPLQGGDNEQFF.

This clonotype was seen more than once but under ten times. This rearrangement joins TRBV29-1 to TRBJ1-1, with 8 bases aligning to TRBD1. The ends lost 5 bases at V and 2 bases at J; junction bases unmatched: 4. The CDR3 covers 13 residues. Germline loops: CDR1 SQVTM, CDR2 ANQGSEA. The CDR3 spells CSVRTGGNTEAFF. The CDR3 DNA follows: TGCAGCGTTCGCACAGGGGGAAACACTGAAGCTTTCTTT.

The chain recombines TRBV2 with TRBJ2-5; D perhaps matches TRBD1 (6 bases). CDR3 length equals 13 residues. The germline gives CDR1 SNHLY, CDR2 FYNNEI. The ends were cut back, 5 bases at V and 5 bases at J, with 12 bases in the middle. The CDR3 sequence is CASSLQGWETQYF. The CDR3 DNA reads TGTGCCAGCAGTTTACAGGGATGGGAGACCCAGTACTTC.

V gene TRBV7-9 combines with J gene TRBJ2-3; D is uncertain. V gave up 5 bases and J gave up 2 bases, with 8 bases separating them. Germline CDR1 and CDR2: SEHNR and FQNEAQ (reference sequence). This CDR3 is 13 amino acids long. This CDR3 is CASSPVFTDTQYF. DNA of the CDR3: TGTGCCAGCAGCCCCGTGTTCACAGATACGCAGTATTTT.

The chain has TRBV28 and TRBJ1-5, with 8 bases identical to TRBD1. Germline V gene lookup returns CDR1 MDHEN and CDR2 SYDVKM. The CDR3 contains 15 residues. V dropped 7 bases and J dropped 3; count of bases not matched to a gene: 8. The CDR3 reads CASTLETGVNQPQHF. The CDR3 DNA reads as TGTGCCAGCACCCTAGAGACAGGGGTCAATCAGCCCCAGCATTTT. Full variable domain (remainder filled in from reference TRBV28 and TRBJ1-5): DVKVTQSSRYLVKRTGEKVFLECVQDMDHENMFWYRQDPGLGLRLIYFSYDVKMKEKGDIPEGYSVSREKKERFSLILESASTNQTSMYLCASTLETGVNQPQHFGDGTRLSIL.

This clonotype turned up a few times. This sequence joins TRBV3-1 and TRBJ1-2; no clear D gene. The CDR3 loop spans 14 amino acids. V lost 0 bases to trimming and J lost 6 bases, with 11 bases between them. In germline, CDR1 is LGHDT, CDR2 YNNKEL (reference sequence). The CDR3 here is CASSQDQVLDGYTF. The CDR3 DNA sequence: TGTGCCAGCAGCCAAGATCAGGTACTCGATGGCTACACCTTC. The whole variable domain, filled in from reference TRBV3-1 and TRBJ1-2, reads DTAVSQTPKYLVTQMGNDKSIKCEQNLGHDTMYWYKQDSKKFLKIMFSYNNKELIINETVPNRFSPKSPDKAHLNLHINSLELGDSAVYFCASSQDQVLDGYTFGSGTRLTVV.

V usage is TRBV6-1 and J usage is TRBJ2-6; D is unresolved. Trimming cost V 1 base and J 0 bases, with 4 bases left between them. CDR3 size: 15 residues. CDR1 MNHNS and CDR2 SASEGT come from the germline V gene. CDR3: CASSEGGSGANVLTF. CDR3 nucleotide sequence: TGTGCCAGCAGTGAAGGAGGCTCTGGGGCCAACGTCCTGACTTTC.

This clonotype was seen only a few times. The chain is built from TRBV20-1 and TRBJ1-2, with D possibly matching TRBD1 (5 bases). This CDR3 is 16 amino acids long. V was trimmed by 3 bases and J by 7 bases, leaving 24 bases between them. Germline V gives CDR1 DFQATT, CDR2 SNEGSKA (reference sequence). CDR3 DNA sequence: TGCAGTGCTAGCCCTAGGGACGGCGCAGGGAATCGTGGCTACACCTTC. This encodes CSASPRDGAGNRGYTF.

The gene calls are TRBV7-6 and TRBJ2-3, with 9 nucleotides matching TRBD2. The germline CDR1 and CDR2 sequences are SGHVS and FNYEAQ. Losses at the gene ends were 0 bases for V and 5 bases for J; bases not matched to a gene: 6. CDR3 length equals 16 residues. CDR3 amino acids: CASSLAQRGVRDTQYF. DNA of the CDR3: TGTGCCAGCAGCTTAGCGCAGCGGGGGGTCCGAGATACGCAGTATTTT.

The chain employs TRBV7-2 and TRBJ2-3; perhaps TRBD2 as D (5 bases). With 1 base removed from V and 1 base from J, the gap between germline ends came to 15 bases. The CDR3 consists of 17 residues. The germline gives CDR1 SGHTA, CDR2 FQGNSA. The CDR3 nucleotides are TGTGCCAGCAGCTTAGGGGCCGAGGGCAGCGGCACAGATACGCAGTATTTT. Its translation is CASSLGAEGSGTDTQYF.

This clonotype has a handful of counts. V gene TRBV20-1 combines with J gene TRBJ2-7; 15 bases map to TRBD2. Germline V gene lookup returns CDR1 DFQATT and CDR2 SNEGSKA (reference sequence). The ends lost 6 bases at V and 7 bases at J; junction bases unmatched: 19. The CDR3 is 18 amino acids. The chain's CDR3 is CSARTSGGAGVSYNEQYF. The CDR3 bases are TGCAGTGCCCGGACTAGCGGGGGGGCCGGGGTCTCCTACAATGAGCAGTACTTC.

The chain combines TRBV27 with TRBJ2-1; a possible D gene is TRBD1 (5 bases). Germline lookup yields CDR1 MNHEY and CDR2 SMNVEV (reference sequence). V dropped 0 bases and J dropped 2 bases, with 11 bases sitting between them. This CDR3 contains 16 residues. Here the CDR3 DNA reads TGTGCCAGCAGTTTATCTGGCAGGGTCGCCTACAATGAGCAGTTCTTC. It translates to CASSLSGRVAYNEQFF.

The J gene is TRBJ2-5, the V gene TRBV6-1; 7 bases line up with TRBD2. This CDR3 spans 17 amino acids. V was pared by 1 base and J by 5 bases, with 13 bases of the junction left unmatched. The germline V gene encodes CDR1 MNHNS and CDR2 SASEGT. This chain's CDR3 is CASSEGWLLAWTETQYF. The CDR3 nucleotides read TGTGCCAGCAGTGAAGGATGGTTACTAGCGTGGACGGAGACCCAGTACTTC.

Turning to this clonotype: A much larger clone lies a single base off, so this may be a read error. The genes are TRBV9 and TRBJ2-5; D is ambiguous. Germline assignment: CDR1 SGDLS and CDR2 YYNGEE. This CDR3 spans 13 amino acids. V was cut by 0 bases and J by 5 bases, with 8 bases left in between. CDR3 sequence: CASSVGGCETQYF. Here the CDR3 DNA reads TGTGCCAGCAGCGTAGGGGGTTGTGAGACCCAGTACTTC.

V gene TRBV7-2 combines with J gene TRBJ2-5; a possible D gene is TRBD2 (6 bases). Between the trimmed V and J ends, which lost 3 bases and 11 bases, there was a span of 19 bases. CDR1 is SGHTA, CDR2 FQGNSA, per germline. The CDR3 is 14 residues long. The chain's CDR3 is CASSFGGKGNEQYF. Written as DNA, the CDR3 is TGTGCCAGCAGCTTCGGGGGAAAGGGGAATGAGCAGTACTTC.

This chain's CDR3 is CASSLSQRTGGANEQFF. The CDR3 DNA reads as TGTGCCAGCAGCTTATCCCAACGGACAGGGGGCGCGAATGAGCAGTTCTTC. The gene calls are TRBV7-9 and TRBJ2-1; 11 positions agree with TRBD1. The CDR3 sequence is 17 residues long. The germline V gene has CDR1 SEHNR and CDR2 FQNEAQ (reference sequence). Trimming took 2 bases from V and 7 from J; bases not matched to a gene: 10. Using reference TRBV7-9 and TRBJ2-1 for the parts outside the CDR3, the full variable domain is DTGVSQNPRHKITKRGQNVTFRCDPISEHNRLYWYRQTLGQGPEFLTYFQNEAQLEKSRLLSDRFSAERPKGSFSTLEIQRTEQGDSAMYLCASSLSQRTGGANEQFFGPGTRLTVL.

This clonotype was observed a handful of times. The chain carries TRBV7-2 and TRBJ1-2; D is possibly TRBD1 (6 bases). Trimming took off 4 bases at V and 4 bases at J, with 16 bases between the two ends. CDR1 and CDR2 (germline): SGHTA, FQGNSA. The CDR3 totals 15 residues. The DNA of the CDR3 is TGTGCCAGCAGCTCCAGCGGACAGCTCGGCTATGGCTACACCTTC. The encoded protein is CASSSSGQLGYGYTF.